The 26 T cell receptor beta chains below all came from one sample that was sequenced in a study of blood T cell repertoires in COVID-19. Assay used: immunoSEQ multiplex PCR; TCRdb lists only in-frame clones, some missing. The sample carries some 260,000 clones, about 79% recorded once. The sequenced sample consisted of peripheral blood. These receptors were collected from a man older than 75 with acute or convalescent COVID-19.

The chain is built from TRBV2 and TRBJ1-2; 10 positions agree with TRBD1. The V gene's germline CDR1 is SNHLY and CDR2 FYNNEI. The CDR3 loop spans 14 amino acids. V lost 1 base, J lost 6 bases, and 2 bases stayed unmatched. CDR3 residues: CASSEGQGADGYTF. The CDR3 DNA is TGTGCCAGCAGTGAAGGACAGGGGGCAGATGGCTACACCTTC.

This chain links TRBV6-6 with TRBJ1-3; the D gene is possibly TRBD1 (6 bases). V was cut by 11 bases and J by 6 bases, with 20 bases left in between. Per the germline V gene, CDR1 is MNHNY and CDR2 is SVGAGI (reference sequence). CDR3 length: 14 residues. In DNA form, the CDR3 reads TGTGCCTGTACAAGGGGACAACAAAAAAACACCATATATTTT. Encoded protein: CACTRGQQKNTIYF.

CDR3 residues: CASSYTGSNEKLFF. The CDR3 DNA is TGTGCCAGCAGTTACACAGGGTCCAATGAAAAACTGTTTTTT. The chain has TRBV6-6 and TRBJ1-4, with TRBD1 as a possible D gene (6 bases). CDR3 size: 14 residues. Germline CDR1 MNHNY, CDR2 SVGAGI (reference sequence). Trimming stripped 2 bases from V and 5 bases from J, with 9 bases between.

This clone was found once. This sequence joins TRBV7-9 and TRBJ1-5; TRBD1 matches at 10 bases. V shed 3 bases and J 11 bases; nucleotides not matched to a gene: 1. From germline, CDR1 is SEHNR and CDR2 FQNEAQ (reference sequence). The CDR3 is made up of 12 amino acids. The DNA of the CDR3 is TGTGCCAGCAGCTTGGGACAGGGGACCCAGCATTTT. This sequence encodes CASSLGQGTQHF.

CDR3 protein: CASSTGGSIRETEAFF. In nucleotides, the CDR3 is TGTGCCAGCTCGACAGGGGGCTCTATCCGAGAGACTGAAGCTTTCTTT. The J gene is TRBJ1-1, the V gene TRBV28; 10 bases are a match to TRBD1. Germline CDR1 reads MDHEN; CDR2 reads SYDVKM. After removal of 8 bases from V and 5 bases from J, the junction contained 14 bases not matched to a gene. The CDR3 sequence is 16 residues long.

This rearrangement joins TRBV5-5 to TRBJ2-1, with 9 bases matching TRBD1. This CDR3 contains 16 residues. Germline lookup yields CDR1 SGHKS and CDR2 YYEKEE (reference sequence). Trimming removed 6 bases from V and 0 bases from J; junction bases left unmatched: 7. CDR3 coding DNA: TGTGCCAGCACGCGACAGGGGGAGGGCTCCTACAATGAGCAGTTCTTC. It encodes CASTRQGEGSYNEQFF.

This chain links TRBV7-2 with TRBJ1-2, with 7 bases fitting TRBD1. Per germline, CDR1 SGHTA and CDR2 FQGNSA. The CDR3 runs 13 residues. With V trimmed by 3 bases and J by 7 bases, 5 bases remained unmatched. Here the CDR3 reads CASSLRQGGGYTF. The DNA for the CDR3 is TGTGCCAGCAGCTTGAGACAGGGCGGTGGCTACACCTTC.

CDR3 amino acids: CASSLWRLNTEAFF. The CDR3 DNA sequence: TGTGCCAGCAGTTTATGGAGGTTGAACACTGAAGCTTTCTTT. The V gene is TRBV27, the J gene TRBJ1-1; D uncertain. Looked up from germline, CDR1 is MNHEY and CDR2 is SMNVEV (reference sequence). This CDR3 has 14 amino acids. The ends were cut back, 1 base at V and 0 bases at J, with 6 bases in the middle.

This chain connects TRBV5-6 to TRBJ2-3, with 9 bases aligning to TRBD1. The CDR3 length is 14 residues. The germline CDR1 and CDR2 sequences are SGHDT and YYEEEE. Trimming at V came to 2 bases and at J to 5 bases, leaving 3 bases not matched to a gene. The CDR3 region is CASSFGQGKDTQYF. The CDR3 DNA reads TGTGCCAGCAGCTTCGGACAGGGGAAAGATACGCAGTATTTT.

The chain employs TRBV7-8 and TRBJ2-7; 10 bases match TRBD1. V trimming: 3 bases; J trimming: 4 bases; junction bases outside the gene matches: 6. This CDR3 contains 15 residues. Germline CDR1 SGHVS, CDR2 FQNEAQ. In DNA, the CDR3 is TGTGCCAGCAGCTTTCCGGGACAGGGGACGTACGAGCAGTACTTC. This translates into CASSFPGQGTYEQYF. The whole variable domain, filled in from reference TRBV7-8 and TRBJ2-7, reads GAGVSQSPRYKVAKRGQDVALRCDPISGHVSLFWYQQALGQGPEFLTYFQNEAQLDKSGLPSDRFFAERPEGSVSTLKIQRTQQEDSAVYLCASSFPGQGTYEQYFGPGTRLTVT.

The chain uses TRBV6-6 and TRBJ1-1; 7 bases line up with TRBD1. Germline V CDR1 and CDR2: MNHNY, SVGAGI (reference sequence). V was pared by 5 bases and J by 4 bases, with 7 bases of the junction left unmatched. CDR3 length: 14 residues. The CDR3 DNA is TGTGCCAGCAGTCTCGACAGGGTTACCACTGAAGCTTTCTTT. Its translation is CASSLDRVTTEAFF.

The V and J genes are TRBV18 and TRBJ1-2; TRBD1 might be the D (6 bases). The CDR3 sequence is 15 residues long. V was cut by 5 bases and J by 2 bases, with 15 bases left in between. Germline-derived CDR1 and CDR2 are KGHSH and LQKENI. For the CDR3, the DNA is TGTGCCAGCTCAGAACAGGGTCGGTTAAACTATGGCTACACCTTC. As protein: CASSEQGRLNYGYTF.

With respect to this clone: The sample contains more than one DNA sequence encoding this CDR3. The chain couples TRBV5-1 to TRBJ1-2, with 10 bases fitting TRBD1. The CDR3 runs to 14 residues. Per germline, CDR1 SGHRS and CDR2 YFSETQ. The J segment lost 8 bases and the V segment lost 2 bases, leaving 6 bases of the junction unmatched. The CDR3 is CASSLPGQGNGYTF. In DNA form, the CDR3 reads TGCGCCAGCAGCTTACCGGGACAGGGGAACGGCTACACCTTC.

This clone occurred a few times. The chain uses TRBV21-1 and TRBJ1-5; no DNA check was done on the table's D call, TRBD1. TRBV21-1 is a pseudogene. The CDR3 length is 16 residues. CDR3 loop: CASSKRSGAVNQPQHF. In DNA form, the CDR3 reads TGTGCCAGCAGCAAAAGGTCAGGGGCCGTCAATCAGCCCCAGCATTTT.

The chain carries TRBV11-2 and TRBJ1-5; 10 bases are shared with TRBD1. Unmatched junction bases numbered 3, after V lost 5 bases and J lost 2 bases. Germline V gives CDR1 SGHAT, CDR2 FQNNGV. This CDR3 spans 15 amino acids. CDR3 sequence (DNA): TGTGCCAGCAGCCCCGGGACAGGGGGCAATCAGCCCCAGCATTTT. Translating it yields CASSPGTGGNQPQHF.

This rearrangement joins TRBV27 to TRBJ2-3, with a tentative D call TRBD1 (6 bases). The CDR3 spans 17 residues. Germline V gene data show CDR1 as MNHEY and CDR2 as SMNVEV (reference sequence). Trimming stripped 6 bases from V and 1 base from J, with 20 bases between. CDR3 sequence reads: CASRDLGAGKGTDTQYF. The CDR3 DNA is TGTGCCAGCAGAGACCTGGGGGCAGGGAAGGGCACAGATACGCAGTATTTT.

The chain combines TRBV2 with TRBJ1-2; maybe TRBD1 (6 bases). Germline V CDR1 and CDR2: SNHLY, FYNNEI. V gave up 2 bases and J gave up 2 bases, with 9 bases separating them. The CDR3 has 14 amino acids. The CDR3: CASSESGGNYGYTF. CDR3 DNA: TGTGCCAGCAGTGAAAGTGGGGGCAACTATGGCTACACCTTC.

The V gene is TRBV5-4, the J gene TRBJ1-1; TRBD1 might be the D (6 bases). Trimming shortened V by 1 base and J by 1 base, and 17 bases separated the two germline ends. CDR3 length: 17 residues. Per germline, CDR1 SGHNT and CDR2 YYREEE (reference sequence). The CDR3 reads CASSLMVGGGRNTEAFF. The CDR3 DNA reads TGTGCCAGCAGCTTGATGGTCGGGGGCGGGAGGAACACTGAAGCTTTCTTT.

The chain links TRBV18 to TRBJ1-1; D unclear. The CDR3 has 16 residues. V lost 3 bases, J lost 1 base, and 15 bases lay in between. The germline V gene has CDR1 KGHSH and CDR2 LQKENI. The CDR3 sequence is CASSPSPGRANTEAFF. DNA of the CDR3: TGTGCCAGCTCACCTTCCCCCGGGCGGGCGAACACTGAAGCTTTCTTT.

This clone was picked up a small number of times. The chain employs TRBV10-3 and TRBJ1-1, with 7 positions matching TRBD1. The CDR3 is made up of 14 amino acids. V was pared by 5 bases and J by 6 bases, with 9 bases of the junction left unmatched. Germline CDR1 is ENHRY and CDR2 is SYGVKD. In DNA, the CDR3 is TGTGCCATCAGTCAACCGGGACAGTTACCTGAAGCTTTCTTT. Encoded protein: CAISQPGQLPEAFF.

This clone was found a few times. The chain recombines TRBV13 with TRBJ1-3; D might be TRBD1 (5 bases). V was clipped by 5 bases and J by 1 base, with 12 bases between them. Germline V gene lookup returns CDR1 PRHDT and CDR2 FYEKMQ (reference sequence). The CDR3 has 15 residues. The CDR3 DNA sequence: TGTGCCAGCAGCCCCCTCAGGGATTCTGGAAACACCATATATTTT. This gives the protein CASSPLRDSGNTIYF. The variable domain in full, with the rest retrieved from reference TRBV13 and TRBJ1-3, is AAGVIQSPRHLIKEKRETATLKCYPIPRHDTVYWYQQGPGQDPQFLISFYEKMQSDKGSIPDRFSAQQFSDYHSELNMSSLELGDSALYFCASSPLRDSGNTIYFGEGSWLTVV.

This clone was seen a few times. J is TRBJ1-2 and V is TRBV5-5; tentative D call: TRBD1 (6 bases). Trimming stripped 4 bases from V and 4 bases from J, with 11 bases between. CDR1 is SGHKS, CDR2 YYEKEE, per germline (reference sequence). This CDR3 is built from 13 residues. CDR3 sequence reads: CASSQGTVYGYTF. Written as DNA, the CDR3 is TGTGCCAGCAGCCAGGGGACGGTCTATGGCTACACCTTC.

The chain joins TRBV28 to TRBJ1-5, with unresolved D. The CDR3 is made up of 14 amino acids. V was trimmed by 9 bases and J by 0 bases, leaving 12 bases between them. Germline assignment: CDR1 MDHEN and CDR2 SYDVKM. The CDR3 sequence: CASKRSYSNQPQHF. CDR3 nucleotides: TGTGCCAGTAAAAGATCCTATAGCAATCAGCCCCAGCATTTT.

V gene TRBV6-4 combines with J gene TRBJ1-2, with 10 bases identical to TRBD1. The ends lost 0 bases at V and 5 bases at J; junction bases unmatched: 6. The germline V gene encodes CDR1 MRHNA and CDR2 SNTAGT. The CDR3 totals 16 residues. CDR3 in amino acids: CASSDSGTGVFYGYTF. In nucleotides, the CDR3 is TGTGCCAGCAGTGACTCGGGGACAGGGGTTTTTTATGGCTACACCTTC.

This chain joins TRBV5-1 and TRBJ2-2; tentative D call: TRBD1 (6 bases). Germline CDR1 and CDR2: SGHRS and YFSETQ. Between the trimmed V and J ends, which lost 2 bases and 6 bases, there was a span of 11 bases. CDR3 length: 14 amino acids. CDR3 region: CASSLVTGSGELFF. In DNA, the CDR3 is TGCGCCAGCAGCTTAGTTACAGGGTCCGGGGAGCTGTTTTTT.

The genes are TRBV6-6 and TRBJ2-7; TRBD1 matches 7 bases. V was pared by 2 bases and J by 6 bases, with 10 bases of the junction left unmatched. The CDR3 is 15 amino acids. Germline V gene lookup returns CDR1 MNHNY and CDR2 SVGAGI (reference sequence). The CDR3 DNA sequence: TGTGCCAGCAGTTACCCTGACAGGGTTAGTGGCGAGCAGTACTTC. Protein product: CASSYPDRVSGEQYF.